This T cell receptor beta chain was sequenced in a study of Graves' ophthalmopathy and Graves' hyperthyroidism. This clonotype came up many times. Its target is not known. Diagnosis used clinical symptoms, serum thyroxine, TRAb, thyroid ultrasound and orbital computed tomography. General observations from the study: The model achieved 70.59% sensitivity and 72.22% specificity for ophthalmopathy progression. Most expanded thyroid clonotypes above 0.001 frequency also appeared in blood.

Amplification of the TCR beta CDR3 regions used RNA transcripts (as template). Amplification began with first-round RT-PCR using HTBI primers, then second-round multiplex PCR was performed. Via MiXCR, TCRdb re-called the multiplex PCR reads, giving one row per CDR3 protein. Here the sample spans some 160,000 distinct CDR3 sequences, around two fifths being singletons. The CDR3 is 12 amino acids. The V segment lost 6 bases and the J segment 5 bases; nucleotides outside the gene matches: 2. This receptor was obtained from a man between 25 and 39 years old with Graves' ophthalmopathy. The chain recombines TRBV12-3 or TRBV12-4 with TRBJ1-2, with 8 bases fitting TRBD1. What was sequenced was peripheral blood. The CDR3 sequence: CASSWTGYGYTF. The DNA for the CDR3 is TGTGCCAGCAGCTGGACAGGGTATGGCTACACCTTC.